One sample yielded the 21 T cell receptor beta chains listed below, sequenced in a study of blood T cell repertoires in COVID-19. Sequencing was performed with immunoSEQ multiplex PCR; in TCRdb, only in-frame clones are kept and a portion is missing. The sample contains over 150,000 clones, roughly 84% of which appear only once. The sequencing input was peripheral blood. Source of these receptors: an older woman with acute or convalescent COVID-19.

CDR3 loop: CASSSDSPYGYTF. The DNA for the CDR3 is TGTGCCAGCAGTTCCGACAGTCCCTATGGCTACACCTTC. This chain joins TRBV2 and TRBJ1-2, with a possible D match to TRBD1 (5 bases). V lost 5 bases to trimming and J lost 4 bases, with 11 bases between them. Germline V gene lookup returns CDR1 SNHLY and CDR2 FYNNEI. CDR3 length equals 13 residues.

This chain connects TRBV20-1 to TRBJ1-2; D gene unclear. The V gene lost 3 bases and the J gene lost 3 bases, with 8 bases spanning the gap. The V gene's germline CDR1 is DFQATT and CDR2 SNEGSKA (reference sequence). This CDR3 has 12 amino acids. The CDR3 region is CSASTPHYGYTF. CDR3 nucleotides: TGCAGTGCTAGTACACCTCACTATGGCTACACCTTC.

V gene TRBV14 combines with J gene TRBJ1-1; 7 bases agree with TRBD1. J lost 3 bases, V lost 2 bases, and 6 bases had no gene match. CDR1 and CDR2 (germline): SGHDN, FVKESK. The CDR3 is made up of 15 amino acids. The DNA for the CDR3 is TGTGCCAGCAGCCAATTAGGGGGCCCGTACACTGAAGCTTTCTTT. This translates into CASSQLGGPYTEAFF.

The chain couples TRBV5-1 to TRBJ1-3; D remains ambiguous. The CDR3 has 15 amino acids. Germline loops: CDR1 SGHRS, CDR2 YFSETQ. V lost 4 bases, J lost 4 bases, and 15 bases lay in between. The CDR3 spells CASSPTTGGGNTIYF. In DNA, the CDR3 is TGCGCCAGCAGCCCAACGACGGGAGGGGGAAACACCATATATTTT.

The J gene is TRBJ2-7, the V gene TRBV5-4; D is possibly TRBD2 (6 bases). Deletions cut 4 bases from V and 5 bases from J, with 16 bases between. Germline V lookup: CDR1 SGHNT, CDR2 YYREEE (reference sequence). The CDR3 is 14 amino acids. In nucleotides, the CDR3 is TGTGCCAGCAGCCGAGGATTGGGGGAGGACGAGCAGTACTTC. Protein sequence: CASSRGLGEDEQYF. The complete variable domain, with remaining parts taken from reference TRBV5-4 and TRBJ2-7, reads ETGVTQSPTHLIKTRGQQVTLRCSSQSGHNTVSWYQQALGQGPQFIFQYYREEENGRGNFPPRFSGLQFPNYSSELNVNALELDDSALYLCASSRGLGEDEQYFGPGTRLTVT.

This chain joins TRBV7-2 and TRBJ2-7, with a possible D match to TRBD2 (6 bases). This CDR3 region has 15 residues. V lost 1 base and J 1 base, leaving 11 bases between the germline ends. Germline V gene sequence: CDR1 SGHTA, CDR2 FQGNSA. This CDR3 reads CASSLGGTRSYEQYF. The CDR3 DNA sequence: TGTGCCAGCAGCTTAGGGGGGACTCGATCCTACGAGCAGTACTTC.

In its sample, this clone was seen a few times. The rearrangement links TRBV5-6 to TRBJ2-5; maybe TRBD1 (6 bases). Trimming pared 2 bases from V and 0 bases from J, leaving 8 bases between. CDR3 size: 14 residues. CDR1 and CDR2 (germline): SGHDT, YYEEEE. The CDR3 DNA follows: TGTGCCAGCAGCTTTACAGGGTACCAAGAGACCCAGTACTTC. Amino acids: CASSFTGYQETQYF. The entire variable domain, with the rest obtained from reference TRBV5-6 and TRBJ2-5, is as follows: DAGVTQSPTHLIKTRGQQVTLRCSPKSGHDTVSWYQQALGQGPQFIFQYYEEEERQRGNFPDRFSGHQFPNYSSELNVNALLLGDSALYLCASSFTGYQETQYFGPGTRLLVL.

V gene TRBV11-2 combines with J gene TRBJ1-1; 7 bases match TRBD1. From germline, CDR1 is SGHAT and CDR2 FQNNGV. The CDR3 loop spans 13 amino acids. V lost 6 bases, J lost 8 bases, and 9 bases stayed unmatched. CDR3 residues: CASSNTGELEAFF. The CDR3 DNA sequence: TGTGCCAGCAGTAATACAGGGGAATTGGAAGCTTTCTTT.

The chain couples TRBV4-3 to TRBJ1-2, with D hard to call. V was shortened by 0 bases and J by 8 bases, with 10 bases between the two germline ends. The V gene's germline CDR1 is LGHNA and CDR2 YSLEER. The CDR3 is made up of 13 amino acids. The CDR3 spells CASSQDGLWGYTF. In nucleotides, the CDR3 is TGCGCCAGCAGCCAAGACGGTCTATGGGGCTACACCTTC.

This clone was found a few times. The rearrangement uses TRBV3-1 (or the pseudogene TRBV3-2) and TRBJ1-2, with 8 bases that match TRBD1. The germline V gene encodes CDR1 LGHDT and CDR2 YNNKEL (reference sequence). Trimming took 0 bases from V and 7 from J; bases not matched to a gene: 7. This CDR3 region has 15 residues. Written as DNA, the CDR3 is TGTGCCAGCAGCCAAGATTTCTCAACAGGGGGTGGCTACACCTTC. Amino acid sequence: CASSQDFSTGGGYTF.

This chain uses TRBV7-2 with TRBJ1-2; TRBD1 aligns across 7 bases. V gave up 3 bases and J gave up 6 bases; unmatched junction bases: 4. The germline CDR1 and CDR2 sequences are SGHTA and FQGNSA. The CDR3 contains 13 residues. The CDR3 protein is CASSLGQSDGYTF. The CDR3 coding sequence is TGTGCCAGCAGCTTGGGACAGAGCGATGGCTACACCTTC.

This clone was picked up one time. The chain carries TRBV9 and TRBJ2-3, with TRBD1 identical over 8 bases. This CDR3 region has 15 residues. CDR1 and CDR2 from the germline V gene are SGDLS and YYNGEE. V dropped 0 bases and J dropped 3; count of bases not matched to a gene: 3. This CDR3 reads CASSVGQGATDTQYF. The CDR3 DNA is TGTGCCAGCAGCGTAGGTCAGGGGGCGACAGATACGCAGTATTTT.

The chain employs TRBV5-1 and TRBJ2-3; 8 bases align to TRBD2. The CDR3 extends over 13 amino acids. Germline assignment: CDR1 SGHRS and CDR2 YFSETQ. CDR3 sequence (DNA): TGCGCTGGGTCAGCGGGGGGCACAGATACGCAGTATTTT. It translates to CAGSAGGTDTQYF.

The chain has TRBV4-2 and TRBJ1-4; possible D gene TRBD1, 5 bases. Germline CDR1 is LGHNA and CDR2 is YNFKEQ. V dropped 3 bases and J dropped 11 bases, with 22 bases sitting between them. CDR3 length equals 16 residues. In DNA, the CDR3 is TGTGCCAGCAGCCAGGATCGGCAGGGATCGGGAGGGAAACTGTTTTTT. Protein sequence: CASSQDRQGSGGKLFF.

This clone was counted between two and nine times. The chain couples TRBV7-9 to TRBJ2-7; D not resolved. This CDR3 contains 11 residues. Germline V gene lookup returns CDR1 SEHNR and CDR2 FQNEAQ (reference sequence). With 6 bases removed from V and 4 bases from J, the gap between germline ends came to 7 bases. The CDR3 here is CASSEVYEQYF. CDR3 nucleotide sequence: TGTGCCAGCAGTGAGGTGTACGAGCAGTACTTC. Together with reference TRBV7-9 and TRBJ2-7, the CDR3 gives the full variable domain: DTGVSQNPRHKITKRGQNVTFRCDPISEHNRLYWYRQTLGQGPEFLTYFQNEAQLEKSRLLSDRFSAERPKGSFSTLEIQRTEQGDSAMYLCASSEVYEQYFGPGTRLTVT.

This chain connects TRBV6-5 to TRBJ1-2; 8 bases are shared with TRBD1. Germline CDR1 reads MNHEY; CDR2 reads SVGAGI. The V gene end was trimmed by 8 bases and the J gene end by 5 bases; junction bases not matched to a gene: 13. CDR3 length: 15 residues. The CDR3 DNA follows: TGTGCCAGCGGCCCAGAAACAGGGGGAGCTTATGGCTACACCTTC. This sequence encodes CASGPETGGAYGYTF.

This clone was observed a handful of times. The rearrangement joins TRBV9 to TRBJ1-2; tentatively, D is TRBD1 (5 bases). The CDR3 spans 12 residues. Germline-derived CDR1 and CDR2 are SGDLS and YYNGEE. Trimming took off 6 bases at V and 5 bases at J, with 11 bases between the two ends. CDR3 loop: CASTGDWYGYTF. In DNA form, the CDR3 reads TGTGCCAGCACGGGGGATTGGTATGGCTACACCTTC.

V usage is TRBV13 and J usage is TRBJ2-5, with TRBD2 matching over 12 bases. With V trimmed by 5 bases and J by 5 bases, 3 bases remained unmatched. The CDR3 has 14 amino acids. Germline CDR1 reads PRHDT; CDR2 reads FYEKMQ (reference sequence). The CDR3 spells CASSDGLAGETQYF. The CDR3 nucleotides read TGTGCCAGCAGCGACGGACTAGCGGGGGAGACCCAGTACTTC.

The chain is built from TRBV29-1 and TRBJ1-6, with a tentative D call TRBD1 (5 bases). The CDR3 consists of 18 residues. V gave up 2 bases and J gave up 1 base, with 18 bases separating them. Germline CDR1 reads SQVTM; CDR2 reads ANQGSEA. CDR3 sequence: CSVESRTFSASYNSPLHF. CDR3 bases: TGCAGCGTTGAATCTAGGACATTCTCTGCGTCCTATAATTCACCCCTCCACTTT. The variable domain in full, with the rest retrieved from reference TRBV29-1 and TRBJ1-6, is SAVISQKPSRDICQRGTSLTIQCQVDSQVTMMFWYRQQPGQSLTLIATANQGSEATYESGFVIDKFPISRPNLTFSTLTVSNMSPEDSSIYLCSVESRTFSASYNSPLHFGNGTRLTVT.

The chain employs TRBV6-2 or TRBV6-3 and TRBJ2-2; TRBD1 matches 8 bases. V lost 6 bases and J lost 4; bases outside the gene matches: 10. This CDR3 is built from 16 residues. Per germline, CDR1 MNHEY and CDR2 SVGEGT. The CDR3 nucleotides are TGTGCCAGCAGCCTGACAGGGGCGTGGGGCACCGGGGAGCTGTTTTTT. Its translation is CASSLTGAWGTGELFF.

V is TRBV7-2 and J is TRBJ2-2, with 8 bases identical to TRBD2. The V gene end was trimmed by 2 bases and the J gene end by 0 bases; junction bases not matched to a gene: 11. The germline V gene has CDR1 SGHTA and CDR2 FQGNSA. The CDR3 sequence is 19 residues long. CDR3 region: CASSLPRRGAASNTGELFF. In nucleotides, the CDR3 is TGTGCCAGCAGCTTACCTCGGCGGGGGGCCGCCTCGAACACCGGGGAGCTGTTTTTT.